Presented here are 14 T cell receptor beta chains from one specimen sequenced in a study of technical replicates of blood from a handful of donors. Repertoires were generated with immunoSEQ multiplex PCR, while TCRdb's copy carries only in-frame clones and drops some. In the table there are about 100,000 clones, around 96% of which are singletons. Sequenced sample: T cells isolated from PBMCs. These receptors were collected from a human donor in good health.

The chain carries TRBV5-4 and TRBJ1-1; unclear D gene. The CDR3 has 14 residues. The V end lost 4 bases, the J end lost 4 bases, and 14 bases lay between the germline ends. The germline V gene encodes CDR1 SGHNT and CDR2 YYREEE (reference sequence). CDR3 sequence reads: CASSQVLDSTEAFF. CDR3 sequence (DNA): TGTGCCAGCAGCCAAGTTCTCGATAGCACTGAAGCTTTCTTT.

The table lists this clone with a few counts. J is TRBJ2-7 and V is TRBV10-3, with a tentative D call TRBD1 (6 bases). The germline CDR1 and CDR2 sequences are ENHRY and SYGVKD. This CDR3 is built from 16 residues. The V gene lost 3 bases and the J gene lost 2 bases, with 17 bases spanning the gap. CDR3 in amino acids: CAISDPGESSAYEQYF. CDR3 bases: TGTGCCATCAGTGACCCAGGGGAATCATCGGCCTACGAGCAGTACTTC.

The V and J genes are TRBV7-9 and TRBJ1-1; possibly TRBD1 for D (5 bases). V was trimmed by 3 bases and J by 5 bases, leaving 10 bases between them. The germline V gene encodes CDR1 SEHNR and CDR2 FQNEAQ (reference sequence). The CDR3 extends over 13 amino acids. The CDR3, as DNA: TGTGCCAGCAGCTTTCAGGGTGGGACTGAAGCTTTCTTT. This translates into CASSFQGGTEAFF.

The chain recombines TRBV4-1 with TRBJ2-4, with TRBD2 matching over 12 bases. Trimming removed 6 bases from V and 1 base from J; junction bases left unmatched: 1. In germline, CDR1 is MGHRA, CDR2 YSYEKL. There are 15 residues in the CDR3. DNA for the CDR3: TGCGCCAGCAGAGGACTAGCGGGGGCCAAAAACATTCAGTACTTC. Encoded protein: CASRGLAGAKNIQYF.

The chain uses TRBV11-2 and TRBJ2-7; 7 positions match TRBD2. V lost 0 bases, J lost 3 bases, and 11 bases stayed unmatched. Looked up from germline, CDR1 is SGHAT and CDR2 is FQNNGV. This CDR3 has 17 amino acids. The CDR3 is CASSLEKRRREHYEQYF. DNA of the CDR3: TGTGCCAGCAGCTTAGAGAAGCGAAGGCGGGAGCACTACGAGCAGTACTTC.

This clone has just one count. V and J are TRBV7-9 and TRBJ2-7, with D maybe TRBD2 (6 bases). The length of the CDR3 is 15 residues. From germline, CDR1 is SEHNR and CDR2 FQNEAQ (reference sequence). Trimming removed 7 bases from V and 3 bases from J, with 19 bases in between. The CDR3 sequence: CASTPSGGAYYEQYF. The CDR3 region has the DNA TGTGCCAGCACCCCATCCGGAGGGGCATACTACGAGCAGTACTTC.

This clone came up a few times. The chain carries TRBV30 and TRBJ1-1; TRBD1 is a possible D gene (6 bases). CDR1 and CDR2 from the germline V gene are GTSNPN and SVGIG (reference sequence). V was clipped by 0 bases and J by 2 bases, with 13 bases between them. The CDR3 contains 15 residues. CDR3 sequence: CAWSVRGAGNTEAFF. The CDR3 DNA reads as TGTGCCTGGAGTGTTCGGGGGGCGGGAAACACTGAAGCTTTCTTT.

The V gene is TRBV9, the J gene TRBJ2-1, with 7 bases that match TRBD2. The CDR3 totals 14 residues. Germline-derived CDR1 and CDR2 are SGDLS and YYNGEE. J lost 7 bases, V lost 0 bases, and 4 bases had no gene match. The DNA for the CDR3 is TGTGCCAGCAGCGTAGGGGGGGGAGTAAATGAGCAGTTCTTC. Protein product: CASSVGGGVNEQFF.

This chain joins TRBV27 and TRBJ2-7; 7 bases map to TRBD2. The CDR3 contains 17 residues. Unmatched junction bases numbered 14, after V lost 4 bases and J lost 2 bases. CDR1 and CDR2 from the germline V gene are MNHEY and SMNVEV (reference sequence). The CDR3 protein is CASSSYSDSGLAYEQYF. CDR3 DNA sequence: TGTGCCAGCAGTTCTTATTCAGACAGTGGACTAGCCTACGAGCAGTACTTC.

V usage is TRBV4-1 and J usage is TRBJ2-2; unclear D gene. There are 14 residues in the CDR3. The germline gives CDR1 MGHRA, CDR2 YSYEKL. Trimming took 0 bases from V and 4 from J, leaving 6 bases between them. CDR3 nucleotides: TGCGCCAGCAGCCAAGAAGAGGTCACCGGGGAGCTGTTTTTT. Translation gives CASSQEEVTGELFF.

This chain uses TRBV2 with TRBJ1-5; D gene ambiguous. V lost 6 bases and J 5 bases, leaving 8 bases between the germline ends. Per germline, CDR1 SNHLY and CDR2 FYNNEI. CDR3 size: 12 residues. The CDR3 sequence: CASSAQDQPQHF. CDR3 DNA sequence: TGTGCCAGCAGCGCCCAGGATCAGCCCCAGCATTTT.

The gene calls are TRBV7-2 and TRBJ2-1; maybe TRBD2 (5 bases). CDR3 size: 14 residues. V was shortened by 7 bases and J by 0 bases, with 10 bases between the two germline ends. Germline CDR1 is SGHTA and CDR2 is FQGNSA. The CDR3 DNA follows: TGTGCCAGCACCCCAAGCGGCTCCTACAATGAGCAGTTCTTC. Amino acid sequence: CASTPSGSYNEQFF.

The chain is built from TRBV6-5 and TRBJ2-1; D is unresolved. The V end was cut by 1 base, the J end by 12 bases, with 7 bases between. The CDR3 covers 11 residues. Per germline, CDR1 MNHEY and CDR2 SVGAGI. CDR3 in amino acids: CASSYYQWQFF. CDR3 sequence (DNA): TGTGCCAGCAGTTACTATCAGTGGCAGTTCTTC.

V gene TRBV6-1 combines with J gene TRBJ1-2; the D gene is possibly TRBD1 (6 bases). Deletions cut 2 bases from V and 7 bases from J, with 20 bases between. The CDR3 runs to 16 residues. Germline V gene sequence: CDR1 MNHNS, CDR2 SASEGT. CDR3 sequence (DNA): TGTGCCAGCAGTGAATTCGCTACCCCAGGGGAACTTGGCTACACCTTC. This codes for CASSEFATPGELGYTF.